This T cell receptor beta chain was sequenced in a study of graft-versus-host responses after intestinal transplantation. In the study overall: Every transplant recipient was induced with anti-thymocyte globulin, then maintained on tacrolimus and steroids for approximately three years.

Concerning this clone: Its antigen remains unidentified.

This CDR3 contains 13 residues. Germline CDR1 and CDR2: MDHEN and SYDVKM. Using immunoSEQ multiplex PCR, the repertoire was profiled, and TCRdb retains in-frame clones only, with some absent. This sample carries 50,000 or so clones, 91% of them seen once, and the ten largest clones take 2.5% to 3%. Regarding the study as a whole: An association linked early post-transplant HvG declines with peak circulating GvH clone levels.

V is TRBV28 and J is TRBJ2-5; D call uncertain. The end of the DNA aligns better with TRBJ2-7, so the J call may be wrong. The sample consisted of PBMCs, taken around 120 days after intestinal transplantation. The TCR was taken from a human patient who received an intestinal transplant, so some T cells may come from the graft donor. CDR3 region: CASSLPFSYEQYF. CDR3 nucleotide sequence: TGTGCCAGCAGTTTACCCTTCTCCTACGAGCAGTACTTC.